This T cell receptor (beta chain) was profiled in a study of T cell responses to AZD1222 COVID-19 vaccine. Study conclusions and caveats: The donor cohort was predominantly white British with a female majority, and clonal diversity may have been underestimated.

This CDR3 has 16 amino acids. Germline V gene sequence: CDR1 LNHNV, CDR2 YYDKDF (reference sequence). V gave up 1 base and J gave up 2 bases; unmatched junction bases: 5. In the case of this clone: As yet, its antigen is unknown.

Only in-frame clones appear in the TCRdb table, and some are missing; sequencing was by immunoSEQ multiplex PCR. The data show about 100,000 clones, around nine tenths seen once. The chain combines TRBV15 with TRBJ1-5; 7 nucleotides align to TRBD1. This receptor was taken from an adult in good health. This sample comprised peripheral blood, obtained on day 0 of AZD1222 vaccination. This chain's CDR3 is CATSRGDREGNQPQHF. The CDR3 DNA is TGTGCCACCAGCAGAGGAGACAGGGAAGGCAATCAGCCCCAGCATTTT.